The sequence of this T cell receptor (beta chain) was determined in a study of graft-versus-host responses after intestinal transplantation. V was cut by 11 bases and J by 4 bases, with 11 bases left in between. Germline values: CDR1 SNHLY, CDR2 FYNNEI. The CDR3 loop spans 11 amino acids. Concerning this clone itself: Antigen: not known.

Only in-frame clones appear in the TCRdb table, and some are missing; sequencing was by immunoSEQ multiplex PCR. The table includes roughly 100,000 clones, under 95% detected once. The material sequenced was unstimulated CD8+ T cells sorted from spleen or lymph node cells, taken before intestinal transplant. The rearrangement joins TRBV2 to TRBJ1-2; no definite D call. The TCR sequence derives from a human donor who received an intestinal transplant. The CDR3 is CAQREPYGYTF. In nucleotides, the CDR3 is TGTGCCCAAAGGGAACCCTATGGCTACACCTTC.